Detailed here is one T cell receptor (beta chain). Its cognate antigen is unknown. Through a sample-barcoded 5' primer and a J-beta primer mix, a second PCR was run for roughly 6 to 11 cycles. Every molecule of cDNA carried a tag from a template-switch adaptor with 12 random nucleotides. TCRdb fed the 5' RACE reads into MiXCR, producing one record per CDR3 protein. Among hundreds of thousands of distinct CDR3 sequences listed, more than 35% were seen once. These data come from a study of blood T cells in healthy people across ages. The CDR3 sequence is 15 residues long. The V gene's germline CDR1 is SGDLS and CDR2 YYNGEE. The V gene end was trimmed by 0 bases and the J gene end by 12 bases; junction bases not matched to a gene: 9. The study recruited healthy Caucasian donors from Russia who were aged about 6 to 95. Whole-study results and caveats: There were more naive CD4+ cells and higher diversity in long-lived donors than in aged donors. Unknown CMV status may confound age-related changes in expanded clones.

The source of this sequence is a man older than 75 in good health. Specimen: blood. The chain links TRBV9 to TRBJ2-1; 10 nucleotides line up with TRBD2. The DNA of the CDR3 is TGTGCCAGCAGCGTAGAGGTTGCTAGCGGGAGCCGGCAGTTCTTC. This encodes CASSVEVASGSRQFF.